This T cell receptor (beta chain) comes out of a study of Graves' ophthalmopathy and Graves' hyperthyroidism. Overall study: Being free of ophthalmopathy for 18 months of follow-up defined stable hyperthyroidism.

Other autoimmune diseases, uncontrolled infections, pregnancy or lactation excluded patients from enrollment. A remark on this clonotype: Its antigen is undetermined.

The CDR3 extends over 15 amino acids. Trimming removed 5 bases from V and 3 bases from J, with 14 bases in between. Study results and caveats: Sensitivity reached approximately 89% and specificity about 76% for a 13-signature model separating ophthalmopathy from stable hyperthyroidism. The model reached around 64% sensitivity and approximately 72% specificity for predicting ophthalmopathy progression.

Researchers took RNA transcripts and amplified TCR beta CDR3 regions from them. HTBI-primed RT-PCR formed the first round, and a multiplex PCR formed the second. From the multiplex PCR reads, TCRdb called clonotypes with MiXCR, one entry per CDR3 protein. The sample shows around 1.1 million distinct CDR3 sequences, less than 45% of them seen only once. The chain links TRBV12-3 or TRBV12-4 to TRBJ1-5, with D maybe TRBD1 (6 bases). This clonotype originated in an adult man with Graves' hyperthyroidism. The sample was peripheral blood or thyroid tissue (not recorded which). CDR3 bases: TGTGCCAGCAGTGACAGGTTCGGGGACAATCAGCCCCAGCATTTT. This encodes CASSDRFGDNQPQHF.